Each of the 10 T cell receptor beta chains below was sequenced from the same sample in a study of T cells in Graves' hyperthyroidism and ophthalmopathy. Template material for amplifying TCR beta CDR3 regions consisted of RNA transcripts. First-round RT-PCR of the TCR CDR3 relied on the HTBI primer set. MiXCR was run by TCRdb on the multiplex PCR reads, yielding one entry per CDR3 protein. The sample records 550,000 to 850,000 distinct CDR3 sequences, roughly a sixth being singletons. Material: blood. The receptors here all came from a woman between 50 and 59 years old with Graves' hyperthyroidism that later progressed to Graves' ophthalmopathy.

This clonotype was counted between two and nine times. J is TRBJ2-7 and V is TRBV6-9, with 7 bases matching TRBD1. There are 15 residues in the CDR3. Germline CDR1 MNHGY, CDR2 SVAAGI. J was trimmed by 3 bases and V by 8 bases; bases with no gene match: 13. The DNA for the CDR3 is TGTGCCAGCGTATTGACAGGGACGTACAACTACGAGCAGTACTTC. Protein sequence: CASVLTGTYNYEQYF.

This clonotype was observed a handful of times. V usage is TRBV4-2 and J usage is TRBJ1-4, with a tentative D call TRBD1 (5 bases). V was trimmed by 1 base and J by 0 bases, leaving 12 bases between them. The CDR3 runs to 17 residues. Looked up from germline, CDR1 is LGHNA and CDR2 is YNFKEQ. CDR3 protein: CASSQGGRASTNEKLFF. CDR3 in DNA: TGTGCCAGCAGCCAAGGAGGCAGGGCTTCAACTAATGAAAAACTGTTTTTT.

This clonotype was detected a few times. The rearrangement uses TRBV7-9 and TRBJ2-7; TRBD2 agrees at 10 bases. With 6 bases clipped from V and 3 bases from J, the junction kept 5 bases outside the gene matches. CDR3 length equals 14 residues. CDR1 SEHNR and CDR2 FQNEAQ come from the germline V gene (reference sequence). CDR3 sequence: CASSPRTSGYEQYF. The CDR3 coding sequence is TGTGCCAGCAGTCCCCGGACTAGCGGCTACGAGCAGTACTTC.

This clonotype turned up a few times. The gene calls are TRBV7-6 and TRBJ2-5; 7 bases agree with TRBD1. Germline loops: CDR1 SGHVS, CDR2 FNYEAQ. Trimming removed 5 bases from V and 1 base from J; junction bases left unmatched: 4. The CDR3 consists of 14 residues. The CDR3 nucleotides are TGTGCCAGCAGCCCGGGACAGATCCAAGAGACCCAGTACTTC. Translating gives CASSPGQIQETQYF.

This clonotype occurred many times. This chain joins TRBV3-1 and TRBJ1-5; tentative D call: TRBD1 (5 bases). The CDR3 contains 14 residues. V was clipped by 0 bases and J by 7 bases, with 10 bases between them. Germline loops: CDR1 LGHDT, CDR2 YNNKEL (reference sequence). Here the CDR3 reads CASSQDSRAQPQHF. CDR3 DNA: TGTGCCAGCAGCCAAGATTCCAGGGCACAGCCCCAGCATTTT. Combining the CDR3 with reference TRBV3-1 and TRBJ1-5 gives the whole variable domain DTAVSQTPKYLVTQMGNDKSIKCEQNLGHDTMYWYKQDSKKFLKIMFSYNNKELIINETVPNRFSPKSPDKAHLNLHINSLELGDSAVYFCASSQDSRAQPQHFGDGTRLSIL.

This clonotype was seen repeatedly, ten times or more. In DNA form, the CDR3 reads TGTGCCAGCTCACCAAAGGCCCCAGAGAGGGTCACAGATACGCAGTATTTT. It codes for CASSPKAPERVTDTQYF. The genes are TRBV18 and TRBJ2-3; perhaps TRBD2 as D (5 bases). In germline, CDR1 is KGHSH, CDR2 LQKENI. The CDR3 covers 17 residues. V was shortened by 2 bases and J by 2 bases, with 17 bases between the two germline ends. The full variable domain, in which reference TRBV18 and TRBJ2-3 provide the parts outside the CDR3, is NAGVMQNPRHLVRRRGQEARLRCSPMKGHSHVYWYRQLPEEGLKFMVYLQKENIIDESGMPKERFSAEFPKEGPSILRIQQVVRGDSAAYFCASSPKAPERVTDTQYFGPGTRLTVL.

This clonotype was recorded many times. The genes are TRBV3-1 and TRBJ2-1; weak D call: TRBD2 (5 bases). The germline gives CDR1 LGHDT, CDR2 YNNKEL (reference sequence). The V gene lost 3 bases and the J gene lost 15 bases, with 12 bases spanning the gap. The CDR3 spans 11 residues. The chain's CDR3 is CASSHSEGPFF. CDR3 coding DNA: TGTGCCAGCAGCCATTCAGAGGGTCCGTTCTTC.

This clonotype was picked up a small number of times. The V gene is TRBV24-1, the J gene TRBJ1-4; no firm D call. Germline V gives CDR1 KGHDR, CDR2 SFDVKD. The CDR3 runs to 13 residues. Trimming removed 1 base from V and 5 bases from J, with 4 bases in between. For the CDR3, the DNA is TGTGCCACCAGTGATTTAAACAATGAAAAACTGTTTTTT. Its protein product is CATSDLNNEKLFF.

The chain's CDR3 is CASGGGPNTEAFF. The CDR3 region has the DNA TGTGCCAGTGGAGGCGGACCGAACACTGAAGCTTTCTTT. This chain uses TRBV19 with TRBJ1-1; D not resolved. The CDR3 has 13 amino acids. The germline V and J ends were trimmed by 8 bases and 1 base, with 11 bases remaining between them. Germline values: CDR1 LNHDA, CDR2 SQIVND (reference sequence).

CDR3 sequence reads: CASRTDRNIQYF. In nucleotides, the CDR3 is TGTGCCAGTCGGACTGACAGAAACATTCAGTACTTC. J is TRBJ2-4 and V is TRBV19; either TRBD1 or TRBD2 may supply D (5 bases each). V lost 8 bases and J lost 6, with 11 bases in between. This CDR3 has 12 residues. The germline gives CDR1 LNHDA, CDR2 SQIVND (reference sequence).